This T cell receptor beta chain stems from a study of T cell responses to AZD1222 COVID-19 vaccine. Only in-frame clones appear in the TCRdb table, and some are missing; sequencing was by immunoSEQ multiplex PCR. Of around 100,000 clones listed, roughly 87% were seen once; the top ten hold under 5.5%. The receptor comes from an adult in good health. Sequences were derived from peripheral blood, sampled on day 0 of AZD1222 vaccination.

The CDR3 reads CASSRLSLAGGFEQYF. The CDR3 DNA reads TGTGCCAGCAGCCGCTTAAGTTTGGCGGGGGGATTCGAGCAGTACTTC. The rearrangement joins TRBV7-8 to TRBJ2-7; 8 bases are a match to TRBD2. Germline values: CDR1 SGHVS, CDR2 FQNEAQ. The CDR3 totals 16 residues. J gave up 6 bases and V 5 bases, and 15 bases lay outside the gene matches.